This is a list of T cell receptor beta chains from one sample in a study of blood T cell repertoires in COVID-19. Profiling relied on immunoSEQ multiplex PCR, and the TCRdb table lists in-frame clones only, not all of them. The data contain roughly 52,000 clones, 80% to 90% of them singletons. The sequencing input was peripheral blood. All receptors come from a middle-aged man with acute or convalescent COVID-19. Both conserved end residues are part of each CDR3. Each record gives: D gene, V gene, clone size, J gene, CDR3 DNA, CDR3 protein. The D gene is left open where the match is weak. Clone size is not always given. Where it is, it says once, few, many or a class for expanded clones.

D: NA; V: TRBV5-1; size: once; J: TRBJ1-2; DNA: TGCGCCAGCAGCTTGGAAGCAGGCATCTATGGCTACACCTTC; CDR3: CASSLEAGIYGYTF
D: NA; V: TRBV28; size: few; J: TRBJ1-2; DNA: TGTGCCAGCAGTCAACTCATAGGGACAACCACCTATGGCTACACCTTC; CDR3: CASSQLIGTTTYGYTF
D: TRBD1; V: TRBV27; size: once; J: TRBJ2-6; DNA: TGTGCCAGCAGCGTTTATGGGACAGGGGAAACCGGGGCCAACGTCCTGACTTTC; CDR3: CASSVYGTGETGANVLTF
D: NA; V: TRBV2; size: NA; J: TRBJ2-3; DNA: TGTGCCAGCAGTGCGGCTAGCGACACAGATACGCAGTATTTT; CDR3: CASSAASDTDTQYF
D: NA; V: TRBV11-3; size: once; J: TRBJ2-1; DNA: TGTGCCAGCAGCTTAGATGCGGGATCCAATGAGCAGTTCTTC; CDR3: CASSLDAGSNEQFF
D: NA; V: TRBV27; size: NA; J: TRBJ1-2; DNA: TGTGCCAGCAGTCAACTCCGGGACACATATGGCTACACCTTC; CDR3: CASSQLRDTYGYTF
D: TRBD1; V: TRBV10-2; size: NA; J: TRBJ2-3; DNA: TGCGCCAGCAGGAGGGTAGGGGGCCCGGGTTGGGATACGCAGTATTTT; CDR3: CASRRVGGPGWDTQYF
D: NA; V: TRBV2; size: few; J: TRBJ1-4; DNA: TGTGCCAGCATGGGAGCAGTGAATGAAAAACTGTTTTTT; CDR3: CASMGAVNEKLFF
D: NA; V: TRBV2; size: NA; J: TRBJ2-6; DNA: TGTGCCAGTACCAACTCCGACTCCCCTGGGGCCAACGTCCTGACTTTC; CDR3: CASTNSDSPGANVLTF
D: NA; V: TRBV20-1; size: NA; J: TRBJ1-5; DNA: TGCAGTGCTAGTCCCGAGGGGGGGCTGTCGAGCAATCAGCCCCAGCATTTT; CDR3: CSASPEGGLSSNQPQHF
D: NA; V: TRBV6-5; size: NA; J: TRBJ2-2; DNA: TGTGCCAGCAGCCCGAGGACCGGGGAGCTGTTTTTT; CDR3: CASSPRTGELFF
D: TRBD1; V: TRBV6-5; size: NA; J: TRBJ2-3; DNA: TGTGCCAGCAATCAACCGGGACAGGCTGGCGATACGCAGTATTTT; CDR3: CASNQPGQAGDTQYF
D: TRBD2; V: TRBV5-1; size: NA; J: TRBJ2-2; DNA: TGCGCCAGCAGCTTCTTTCGCGGGGGAAACACCGGGGAGCTGTTTTTT; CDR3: CASSFFRGGNTGELFF